This passage covers 14 T cell receptor beta chains from one sample sequenced in a study of T cells in Graves' hyperthyroidism and ophthalmopathy. Authors of the study amplified TCR beta CDR3 regions from RNA transcripts. HTBI primers were used for first-round RT-PCR of the TCR CDR3. Each CDR3 protein is one row after TCRdb ran MiXCR on the multiplex PCR reads. The repertoire consists of about 360,000 distinct CDR3 sequences, with 15% to 17% occurring once and the leading ten covering 28%. The sequenced sample consisted of blood. The source of these receptors is a woman aged 18-29 years with Graves' hyperthyroidism that later progressed to Graves' ophthalmopathy.

At least ten counts were recorded for this clonotype. The CDR3 spells CASSFQGIANQPQHF. In DNA, the CDR3 is TGTGCCAGCAGTTTCCAGGGGATAGCGAATCAGCCCCAGCATTTT. The J gene is TRBJ1-5, the V gene TRBV6-1, with D possibly matching TRBD1 (6 bases). Deletions cut 5 bases from V and 4 bases from J, with 15 bases between. The CDR3 has 15 amino acids. The germline V gene has CDR1 MNHNS and CDR2 SASEGT.

The V and J genes are TRBV27 and TRBJ2-7; possibly TRBD1 or TRBD2 for D (5 bases each). CDR3 length: 16 amino acids. Looked up from germline, CDR1 is MNHEY and CDR2 is SMNVEV (reference sequence). V lost 0 bases, J lost 3 bases, and 15 bases lay in between. The CDR3 sequence is CASSLSWVGTHYEQYF. The CDR3 DNA reads as TGTGCCAGCAGTTTATCTTGGGTCGGGACCCACTACGAGCAGTACTTC.

Many counts were recorded for this clonotype. The chain's CDR3 is CASSLFDRPYEQYF. The CDR3 nucleotides are TGCGCCAGCAGCTTGTTCGACAGACCTTACGAGCAGTACTTC. The rearrangement uses TRBV5-1 and TRBJ2-7, with a possible D match to TRBD1 (5 bases). V was pared by 1 base and J by 4 bases, with 12 bases between. CDR3 length: 14 amino acids. Germline V gene data show CDR1 as SGHRS and CDR2 as YFSETQ. Complete variable domain (other parts from reference TRBV5-1 and TRBJ2-7): KAGVTQTPRYLIKTRGQQVTLSCSPISGHRSVSWYQQTPGQGLQFLFEYFSETQRNKGNFPGRFSGRQFSNSRSEMNVSTLELGDSALYLCASSLFDRPYEQYFGPGTRLTVT.

The chain is built from TRBV27 and TRBJ1-3, with TRBD1 identical over 7 bases. CDR1 and CDR2 from the germline V gene are MNHEY and SMNVEV (reference sequence). The CDR3 covers 15 residues. V lost 2 bases to trimming and J lost 2 bases; unmatched junction nucleotides: 3. Written as DNA, the CDR3 is TGTGCCAGCAGTTTAAGAGGGGGCGCTGGAAACACCATATATTTT. This gives the protein CASSLRGGAGNTIYF.

This sequence joins TRBV6-1 and TRBJ2-7; 7 bases map to TRBD2. Germline assignment: CDR1 MNHNS and CDR2 SASEGT. This CDR3 is 15 amino acids long. V shed 3 bases and J 4 bases; nucleotides not matched to a gene: 9. DNA of the CDR3: TGTGCCAGCAGTGAGCGGGCGGGAGCGGCGTACGAGCAGTACTTC. Translated: CASSERAGAAYEQYF.

This clonotype occurred many times. This chain joins TRBV18 and TRBJ1-2, with D unresolved. The V gene's germline CDR1 is KGHSH and CDR2 LQKENI. This CDR3 contains 14 residues. With 2 bases removed from V and 2 bases from J, the gap between germline ends came to 9 bases. The CDR3 sequence is CASSPSSPNYGYTF. The CDR3 region has the DNA TGTGCCAGCTCACCATCGTCCCCCAACTATGGCTACACCTTC.

V is TRBV6-2 or TRBV6-3 and J is TRBJ2-3; 7 bases agree with TRBD1. V dropped 6 bases and J dropped 2; count of bases not matched to a gene: 8. CDR1 and CDR2 (germline): MNHEY, SVGEGT. CDR3 size: 15 residues. The CDR3 loop is CASSGQVGVTDTQYF. As DNA, the CDR3 is TGTGCCAGCAGCGGACAGGTTGGGGTCACAGATACGCAGTATTTT.

Comments on this clonotype: Just one base apart from a much larger clone, this may be a read error. V and J are TRBV20-1 and TRBJ2-1, with 7 positions matching TRBD2. This CDR3 comprises 15 residues. Germline CDR1 is DFQATT and CDR2 is SNEGSKA (reference sequence). V shed 1 base and J 7 bases; nucleotides not matched to a gene: 10. CDR3 in amino acids: CSARVGAGVSNEQFF. DNA of the CDR3: TGCAGTGCTAGAGTCGGGGCGGGGGTTTCGAATGAGCAGTTCTTC.

J is TRBJ2-2 and V is TRBV20-1, with D possibly being TRBD1 or TRBD2 (7 bases each). V was pared by 0 bases and J by 13 bases, with 15 bases between. Per germline, CDR1 DFQATT and CDR2 SNEGSKA (reference sequence). There are 13 residues in the CDR3. CDR3 sequence: CSARDGRGRGLFF. CDR3 DNA: TGCAGTGCTAGAGATGGGAGGGGGCGCGGGCTGTTTTTT.

The CDR3 DNA is TGTGCCAGCAGCATAGGACAGGAGTACTATGGCTACACCTTC. Protein product: CASSIGQEYYGYTF. The chain joins TRBV5-6 to TRBJ1-2; 7 nucleotides match TRBD1. The germline V gene encodes CDR1 SGHDT and CDR2 YYEEEE. CDR3 length: 14 amino acids. Trimming took 4 bases from V and 3 from J; bases not matched to a gene: 6.

V is TRBV20-1 and J is TRBJ1-3; D gene unclear. The CDR3 has 13 amino acids. Trimming removed 2 bases at V and 8 bases at J, with 13 bases between. In germline, CDR1 is DFQATT, CDR2 SNEGSKA (reference sequence). CDR3 amino acids: CSARSPQRDTIYF. In nucleotides, the CDR3 is TGCAGTGCTAGATCCCCCCAGAGGGACACCATATATTTT.

The sample holds many counts of this clonotype. The chain recombines TRBV28 with TRBJ1-1; no clear D gene. V shed 6 bases and J shed 4 bases, with 12 bases lying between them. Per the germline V gene, CDR1 is MDHEN and CDR2 is SYDVKM. The CDR3 loop spans 13 amino acids. Written as DNA, the CDR3 is TGTGCCAGCAGATCGGACGGCTTCACTGAAGCTTTCTTT. This gives the protein CASRSDGFTEAFF.

This clonotype was counted at least ten times. The chain recombines TRBV6-5 with TRBJ2-3; 7 nucleotides line up with TRBD1. Germline V gene sequence: CDR1 MNHEY, CDR2 SVGAGI. Trimming removed 0 bases from V and 0 bases from J; junction bases left unmatched: 15. The CDR3 spans 20 residues. This CDR3 is CASSYSSLSDRDWSTDTQYF. CDR3 nucleotide sequence: TGTGCCAGCAGTTACTCGAGCCTCTCAGACAGGGATTGGAGCACAGATACGCAGTATTTT.

In its sample, this clonotype was seen a few times. The V and J genes are TRBV18 and TRBJ2-7; D is uncertain. Trimming shortened V by 3 bases and J by 8 bases, and 11 bases separated the two germline ends. This CDR3 has 12 amino acids. Germline assignment: CDR1 KGHSH and CDR2 LQKENI. This chain's CDR3 is CASSPSGGQQYF. CDR3 sequence (DNA): TGTGCCAGCTCACCCTCGGGCGGACAGCAGTACTTC.